This T cell receptor beta chain was observed in a study of OX40 agonist ivuxolimab in advanced cancers. Study context: The study enrolled dose-escalation patients with hepatocellular carcinoma, melanoma, renal cell or head and neck cancer. Partial responses were achieved by three patients: one hepatocellular carcinoma, two cutaneous melanoma. The eligibility criteria allowed prior anti-PD-1, anti-PD-L1 or anti-CTLA-4 therapy, and around 40% had some. Study observations and caveats: On average, a greater number of expanded clones characterised CD8+ T cells relative to CD4+.

Clones were sequenced by immunoSEQ multiplex PCR, and TCRdb holds only the in-frame ones, with some missing. Of about 69,000 clones in the sample, 80% to 85% were seen once. As to this clone: Its antigen remains unknown.

This clonotype was obtained from an adult with an advanced solid tumor such as melanoma, head and neck, liver or kidney cancer. The sequenced sample was CD4+ or CD8+ T cells sorted from blood, obtained in a trial of the OX40 agonist ivuxolimab.

The CDR3 coding sequence is TGTGCCAGCAGCGTAGAAGGGACACTGAACACTGAAGCTTTCTTT. It encodes CASSVEGTLNTEAFF. The chain carries TRBV9 and TRBJ1-1; D is perhaps TRBD1 (6 bases). CDR1 and CDR2 from the germline V gene are SGDLS and YYNGEE. Trimming shortened V by 0 bases and J by 0 bases, and 9 bases separated the two germline ends. This CDR3 spans 15 amino acids.